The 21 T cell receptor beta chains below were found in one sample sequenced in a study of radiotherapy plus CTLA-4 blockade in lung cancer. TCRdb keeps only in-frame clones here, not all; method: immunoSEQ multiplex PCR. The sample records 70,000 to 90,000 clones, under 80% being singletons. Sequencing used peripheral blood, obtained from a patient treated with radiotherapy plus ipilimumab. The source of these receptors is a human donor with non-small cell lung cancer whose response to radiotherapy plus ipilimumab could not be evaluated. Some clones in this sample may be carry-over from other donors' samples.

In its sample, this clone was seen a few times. CDR3 loop: CASRYGQGTYEQYF. The CDR3 DNA sequence: TGTGCCAGCCGGTACGGACAGGGCACCTACGAGCAGTACTTC. The genes are TRBV7-2 and TRBJ2-7; 8 positions match TRBD1. In germline, CDR1 is SGHTA, CDR2 FQGNSA. The CDR3 spans 14 residues. After removal of 8 bases from V and 2 bases from J, the junction contained 8 bases not matched to a gene.

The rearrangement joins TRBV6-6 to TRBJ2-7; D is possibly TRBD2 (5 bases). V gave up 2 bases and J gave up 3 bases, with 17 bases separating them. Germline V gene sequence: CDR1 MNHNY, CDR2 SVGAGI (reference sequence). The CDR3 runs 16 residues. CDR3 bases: TGTGCCAGCAGTTACGAGGCAGCGGAGAACCTCTACGAGCAGTACTTC. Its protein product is CASSYEAAENLYEQYF.

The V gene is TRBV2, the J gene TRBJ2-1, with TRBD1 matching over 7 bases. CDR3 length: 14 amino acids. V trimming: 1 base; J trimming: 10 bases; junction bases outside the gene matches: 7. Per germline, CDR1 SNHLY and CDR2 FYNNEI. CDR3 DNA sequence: TGTGCCAGCAGTGAAGTCCACAGGGGTGGGGAGCAGTTCTTC. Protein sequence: CASSEVHRGGEQFF.

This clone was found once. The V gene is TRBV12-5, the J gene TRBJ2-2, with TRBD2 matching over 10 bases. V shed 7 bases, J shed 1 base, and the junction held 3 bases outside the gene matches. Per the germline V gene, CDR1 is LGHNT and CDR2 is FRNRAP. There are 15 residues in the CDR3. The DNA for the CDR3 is TGTGCTAGTGCTACTAGCGGGGTGAACACCGGGGAGCTGTTTTTT. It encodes CASATSGVNTGELFF.

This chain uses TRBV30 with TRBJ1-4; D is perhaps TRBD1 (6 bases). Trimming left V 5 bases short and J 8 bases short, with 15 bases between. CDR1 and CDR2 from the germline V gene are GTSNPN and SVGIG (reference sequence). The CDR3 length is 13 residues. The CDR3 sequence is CAWDQGQAEKLFF. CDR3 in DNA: TGTGCCTGGGACCAGGGGCAGGCCGAAAAACTGTTTTTT.

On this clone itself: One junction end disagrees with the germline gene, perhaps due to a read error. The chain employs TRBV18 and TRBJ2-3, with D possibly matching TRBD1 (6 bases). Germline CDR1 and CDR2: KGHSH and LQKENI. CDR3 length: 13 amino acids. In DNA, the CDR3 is TGTGCCAGCTCACCACCGCTAGCAGGGGCGCTCCATTTT. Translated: CASSPPLAGALHF.

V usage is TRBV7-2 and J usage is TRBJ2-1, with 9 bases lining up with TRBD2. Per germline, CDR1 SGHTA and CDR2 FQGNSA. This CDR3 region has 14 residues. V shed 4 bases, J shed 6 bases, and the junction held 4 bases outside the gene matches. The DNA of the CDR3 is TGTGCCAGCAGCTCCCAGACTAGCGGCAATGAGCAGTTCTTC. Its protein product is CASSSQTSGNEQFF.

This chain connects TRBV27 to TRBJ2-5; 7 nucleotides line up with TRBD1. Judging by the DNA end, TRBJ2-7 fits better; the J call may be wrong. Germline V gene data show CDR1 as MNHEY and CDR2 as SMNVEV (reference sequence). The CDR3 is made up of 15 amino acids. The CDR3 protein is CASSPRQGLSYEQYF. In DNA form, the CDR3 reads TGTGCCAGCAGCCCCCGACAGGGCCTCTCCTACGAGCAGTACTTC.

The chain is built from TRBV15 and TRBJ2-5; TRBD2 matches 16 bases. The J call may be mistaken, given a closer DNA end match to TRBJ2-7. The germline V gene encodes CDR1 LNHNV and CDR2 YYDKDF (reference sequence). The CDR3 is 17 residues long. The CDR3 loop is CATSRPGTSGGAYEQYF. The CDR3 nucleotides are TGTGCCACCAGCAGACCCGGGACTAGCGGGGGGGCCTACGAGCAGTACTTC.

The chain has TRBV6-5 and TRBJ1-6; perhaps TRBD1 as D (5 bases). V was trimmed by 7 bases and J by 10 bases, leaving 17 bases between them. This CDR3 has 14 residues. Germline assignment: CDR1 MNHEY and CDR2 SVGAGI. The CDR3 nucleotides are TGTGCCAGCACCCTTTCGGGGAGGGGATCACCCCTCCACTTT. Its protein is CASTLSGRGSPLHF.

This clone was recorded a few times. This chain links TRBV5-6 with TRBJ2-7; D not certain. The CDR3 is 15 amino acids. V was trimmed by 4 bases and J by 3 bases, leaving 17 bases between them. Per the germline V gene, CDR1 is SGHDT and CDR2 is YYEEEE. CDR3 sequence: CASSVEESPSYEQYF. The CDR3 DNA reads TGTGCCAGCAGCGTAGAGGAGTCCCCCAGCTACGAGCAGTACTTC.

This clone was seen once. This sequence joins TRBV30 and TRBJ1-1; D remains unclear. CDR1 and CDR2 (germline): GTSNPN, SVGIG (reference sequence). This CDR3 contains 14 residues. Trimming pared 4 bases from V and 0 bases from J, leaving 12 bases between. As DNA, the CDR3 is TGTGCCTGGACCCACCGGTCCGTGAACACTGAAGCTTTCTTT. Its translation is CAWTHRSVNTEAFF. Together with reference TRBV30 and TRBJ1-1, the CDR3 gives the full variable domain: SQTIHQWPATLVQPVGSPLSLECTVEGTSNPNLYWYRQAAGRGLQLLFYSVGIGQISSEVPQNLSASRPQDRQFILSSKKLLLSDSGFYLCAWTHRSVNTEAFFGQGTRLTVV.

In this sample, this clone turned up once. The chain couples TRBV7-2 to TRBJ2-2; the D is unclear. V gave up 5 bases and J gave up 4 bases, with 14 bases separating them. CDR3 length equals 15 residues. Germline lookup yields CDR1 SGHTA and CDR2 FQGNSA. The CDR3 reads CASSQDSPGTGELFF. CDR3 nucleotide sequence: TGTGCCAGCAGCCAAGACTCCCCGGGCACCGGGGAGCTGTTTTTT.

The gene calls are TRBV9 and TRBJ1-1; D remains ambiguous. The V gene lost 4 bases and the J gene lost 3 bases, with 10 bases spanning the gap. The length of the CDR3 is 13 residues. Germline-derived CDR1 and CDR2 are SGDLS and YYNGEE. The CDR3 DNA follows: TGTGCCAGCAGCCGGCGGGGAGACACTGAAGCTTTCTTT. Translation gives CASSRRGDTEAFF.

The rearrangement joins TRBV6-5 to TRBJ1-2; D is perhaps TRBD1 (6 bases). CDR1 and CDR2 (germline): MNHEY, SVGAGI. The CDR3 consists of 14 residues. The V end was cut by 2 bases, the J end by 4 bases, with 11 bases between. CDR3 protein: CASSYRQGIYGYTF. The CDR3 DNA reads TGTGCCAGCAGTTACCGTCAGGGGATCTATGGCTACACCTTC.

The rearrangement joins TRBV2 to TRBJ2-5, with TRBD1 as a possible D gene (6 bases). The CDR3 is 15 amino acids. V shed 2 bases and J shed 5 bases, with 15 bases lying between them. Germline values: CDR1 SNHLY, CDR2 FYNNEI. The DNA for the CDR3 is TGTGCCAGCAGTGAAATGCTGGGGGCGAGGGAGACCCAGTACTTC. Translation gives CASSEMLGARETQYF.

The DNA for the CDR3 is TGTGCCAGTAGTATAAAGGGGACAGACTCCTACGAGCAGTACTTC. This translates into CASSIKGTDSYEQYF. J is TRBJ2-7 and V is TRBV19; 7 nucleotides match TRBD1. Germline lookup yields CDR1 LNHDA and CDR2 SQIVND (reference sequence). Trimming took 2 bases from V and 0 from J; bases not matched to a gene: 4. This CDR3 spans 15 amino acids.

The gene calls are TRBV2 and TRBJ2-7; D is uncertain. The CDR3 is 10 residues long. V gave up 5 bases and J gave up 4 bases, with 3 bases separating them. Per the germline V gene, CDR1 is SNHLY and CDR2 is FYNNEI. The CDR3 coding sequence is TGTGCCAGCAGTTCTTACGAGCAGTACTTC. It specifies CASSSYEQYF.

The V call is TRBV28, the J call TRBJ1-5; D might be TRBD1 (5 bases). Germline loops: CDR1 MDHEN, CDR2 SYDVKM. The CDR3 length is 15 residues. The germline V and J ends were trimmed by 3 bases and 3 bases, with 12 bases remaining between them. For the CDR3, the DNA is TGTGCCAGCAGTTTGCCCGGGGGGGACAATCAGCCCCAGCATTTT. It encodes CASSLPGGDNQPQHF. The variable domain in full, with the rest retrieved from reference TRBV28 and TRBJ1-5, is DVKVTQSSRYLVKRTGEKVFLECVQDMDHENMFWYRQDPGLGLRLIYFSYDVKMKEKGDIPEGYSVSREKKERFSLILESASTNQTSMYLCASSLPGGDNQPQHFGDGTRLSIL.

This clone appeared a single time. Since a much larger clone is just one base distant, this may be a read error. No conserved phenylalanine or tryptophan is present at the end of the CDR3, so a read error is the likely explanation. The CDR3 loop is CASSLGRSSYEQYL. DNA of the CDR3: TGTGCCAGCAGCTTAGGCCGGAGCTCCTACGAGCAGTACCTC. The chain links TRBV13 to TRBJ2-7, with no clear D. This CDR3 is 14 amino acids long. Germline-derived CDR1 and CDR2 are PRHDT and FYEKMQ (reference sequence). The V gene lost 0 bases and the J gene lost 0 bases, with 6 bases spanning the gap.

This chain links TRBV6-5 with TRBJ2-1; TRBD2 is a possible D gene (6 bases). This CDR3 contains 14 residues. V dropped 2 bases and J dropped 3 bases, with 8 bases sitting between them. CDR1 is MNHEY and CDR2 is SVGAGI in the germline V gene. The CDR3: CASSYRTNYNEQFF. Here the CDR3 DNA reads TGTGCCAGCAGTTACAGGACTAACTACAATGAGCAGTTCTTC.